This T cell receptor beta chain was recorded in a study of human T cells and chemical hapten exposure. Looking at the study overall: Patches that contained 0.01% DPC were applied to the upper back and read at 6 days. Study outcomes and limitations: The study found expanded TCRs formed significantly more large CDR3 similarity clusters than controls. The study found that DPC sensitization did not change TCRs above 1 in 1000 frequency.

Each CDR3 protein gets one entry after TCRdb re-called the RACE reads with MiXCR. This table has under 450,000 distinct CDR3 sequences, about 6.9% appearing once. Time point denoted: patch test 2, 6 weeks after DPC sensitization. The treatment here: therapeutic diphenylcyclopropenone sensitization with weekly scalp DPC. The length of the CDR3 is 17 residues. Germline lookup yields CDR1 MNHEY and CDR2 SVGAGI. Trimming removed 5 bases at V and 6 bases at J, with 25 bases between. In this sample, this clonotype turned up many times. What it binds is not known. The J gene is TRBJ1-1, the V gene TRBV6-5; D is possibly TRBD1 (6 bases). The sample here was whole blood, taken in connection with sensitization to the hapten diphenylcyclopropenone (DPC). The TCR originated in a woman under 30 with alopecia areata. Some clones in this sample may be carry-over from other donors' samples. CDR3 region: CASSTGQLGRGRAEAFF. The CDR3 bases are TGTGCCAGCAGTACCGGACAATTGGGCAGGGGAAGGGCTGAAGCTTTCTTT.